This note documents a single T cell receptor beta chain sequence. The record originates from a study of PD-L1 blockade in urothelial cancer. Here immunoSEQ multiplex PCR was the method, and the copy in TCRdb shows in-frame clones only, minus some. Among tens of thousands of clones listed, 84% were seen once. This CDR3 region has 11 residues. The germline V and J ends were trimmed by 5 bases and 5 bases, with 6 bases remaining between them. Germline V gives CDR1 KGHSH, CDR2 LQKENI. Documented time point: pretreatment peripheral blood. This clonotype originated in a woman aged 70-85 years with urothelial cancer. The specimen was PBMCs, collected around atezolizumab (anti-PD-L1) treatment. The chain links TRBV18 to TRBJ1-1; the D is unclear. The CDR3 sequence: CASSEGTEAFF. CDR3 DNA sequence: TGTGCCAGCTCAGAGGGAACTGAAGCTTTCTTT.